This T cell receptor beta chain was documented in a study of low-dose radiotherapy and immunotherapy resistance in tumors (dated by TCRdb to between 2020 and 2023). Describing the broader study: Cohort 1 received 0.5 Gy per fraction every 2 weeks, with a prescribed total PTV dose of 6.5 Gy. Patients in Cohort 2 were given 1 Gy per fraction every two weeks, for a total of 13 Gy across 26 weeks. Patients were given nivolumab as a 240 mg flat dose every two weeks and ipilimumab at 1 mg/kg every six weeks, with both drugs delivered intravenously. Cyclophosphamide 200 mg/m2 was given intravenously every two weeks, one day before each radiation and immunotherapy administration. Starting on cycle 1 day 1, patients took 300 mg of aspirin by mouth once a day for four cycles. Randomization of trial participants into treatment groups was not performed. The translational analysis covered eight patients: three from the first dose cohort and the first five from the second dose cohort.

Superscript III and a set of TRAV- and TRBV-specific primers were used to synthesize first-strand cDNA, so that both TCRalpha and TCRbeta chains were covered. A roughly 18-cycle PCR with Phusion amplified the TCRs, pairing a constant-region primer with the adapter that was attached to the V primers. Isolated mRNA was amplified with the MessageAmp II aRNA Amplification Kit, using a roughly 15-hour in vitro transcription at 37°C. mRNA for TCR sequencing was isolated with the Dynabeads mRNA DIRECT Purification Kit. Indexed Illumina adapters were added in a second 25-cycle Phusion PCR, and the resulting products were purified with AMPure XP beads. An Illumina MiniSeq instrument was used to deep-sequence the TCRalpha and TCRbeta libraries. Processing in the source paper ran as follows. Using custom Perl scripts, TCR sequences that encoded the same protein were pooled, out-of-frame sequences were dropped, and the abundance of each clonotype was calculated. Any TCR sequence supported by only a single read was excluded from analysis. The metrics used to describe the repertoires included Shannon entropy, Gini index, clonality, richness, and the frequency of TCRs shared between repertoires. TCRdb took the public reads, trimmed them with fastp at Q25, ran MiXCR for clone calling and kept in-frame beta chains. Rows are unified per CDR3 protein, each entry keeping the most common DNA and genes. The V and J calls shown here were made by TCRdb, not taken from the authors' results. The sample table holds nearly 95,000 distinct CDR3 sequences, of which just under 9.5% were seen once. The ten largest clonotypes hold 1% of the sample.

The trim is 3 bases for V and 9 bases for J, with a gap of 9 bases between the germline ends. CDR1 and CDR2 are drawn from the germline V gene (reference sequence): LNHDA, SQIVND. Measured from the cysteine to the phenylalanine, the CDR3 is 12 residues long. Only the CDR3 portion is preserved as DNA: 36 bases, with reading frame beginning at the first base. This clonotype was found many times. What this receptor recognizes is not known. The record has no base qualities; no much larger clone is one base away. The sample's time point label is to be understood as: before trial treatment. Donors were enrolled in RACIN, a single-arm phase I dose-escalation trial in which nivolumab, ipilimumab, aspirin, low-dose cyclophosphamide and low-dose radiotherapy were combined. Eligible patients had advanced, TIL-negative solid tumors.

The chain was built from TRBV19 and TRBJ1-5; the D gene is unclear. The sequencing here drew on PBMCs, taken before treatment. The clonotype was recovered from a male donor with prostate cancer. CDR3 sequence: CASSMPTGPQHF. The DNA sequence follows: TGTGCCAGTAGTATGCCCACCGGGCCCCAGCATTTT.